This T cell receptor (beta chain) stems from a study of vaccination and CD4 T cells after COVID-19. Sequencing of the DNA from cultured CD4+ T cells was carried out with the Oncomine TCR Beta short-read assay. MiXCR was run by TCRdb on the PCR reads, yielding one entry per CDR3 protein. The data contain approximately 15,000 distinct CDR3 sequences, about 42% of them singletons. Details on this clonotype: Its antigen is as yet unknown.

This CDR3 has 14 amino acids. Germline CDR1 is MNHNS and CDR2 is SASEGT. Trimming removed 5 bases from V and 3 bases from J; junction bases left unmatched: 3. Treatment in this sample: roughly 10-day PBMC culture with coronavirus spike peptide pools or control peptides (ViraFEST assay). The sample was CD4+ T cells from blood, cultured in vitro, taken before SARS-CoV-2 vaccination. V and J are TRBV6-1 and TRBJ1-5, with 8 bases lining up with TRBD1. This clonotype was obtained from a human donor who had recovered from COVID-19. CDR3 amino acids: CASSQTGDNQPQHF. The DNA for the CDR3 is TGTGCCAGCAGTCAGACAGGGGACAATCAGCCCCAGCATTTT.